What follows are 8 T cell receptor beta chains derived from one specimen sequenced in a study of T cell repertoires in cytomegalovirus infection. Their recognized antigens are unknown. Via MiXCR, TCRdb re-called the reads, giving one row per CDR3 protein. The repertoire holds about 740,000 distinct CDR3 sequences, roughly 36% seen once, with 15% to 20% in the top ten. The source material was cultured PBMCs, sampled from culture after CMV antigen stimulation. Every receptor here comes from a human donor in good health (CMV status not recorded). Some clones in this sample may be carry-over from other donors' samples.

In its sample, this clonotype was seen a few times. The chain carries TRBV4-2 and TRBJ2-1, with 9 bases that match TRBD2. Germline CDR1 and CDR2: LGHNA and YNFKEQ. V shed 2 bases, J shed 8 bases, and the junction held 10 bases outside the gene matches. The CDR3 sequence is 16 residues long. In nucleotides, the CDR3 is TGTGCCAGCAGCCAACAGATCAAGCGGGGGGCGGATGAGCAGTTCTTC. Its protein is CASSQQIKRGADEQFF.

As concerns this clonotype: The junction does not match germline at one end; this may be a read error. The chain uses TRBV7-6 and TRBJ2-2; 9 bases match TRBD1. The CDR3 spans 19 residues. Germline CDR1 is SGHVS and CDR2 is FNYEAQ. Here the CDR3 reads CASSLGVPGQGENPGELFF. DNA for the CDR3: TGTGCCAGCAGCTTAGGGGTACCGGGACAGGGTGAGAACCCCGGGGAGCTGTTTTTT.

The rearrangement joins TRBV6-1 to TRBJ2-5; 8 positions agree with TRBD1. V was pared by 3 bases and J by 5 bases, with 2 bases of the junction left unmatched. CDR3 length: 13 residues. The V gene's germline CDR1 is MNHNS and CDR2 SASEGT. In nucleotides, the CDR3 is TGTGCCAGCAGTGAGGGGACAGGCGAGACCCAGTACTTC. Translated, it gives CASSEGTGETQYF.

There are many counts of this clonotype. The chain couples TRBV7-2 to TRBJ1-5; D is undetermined. CDR1 is SGHTA, CDR2 FQGNSA, per germline. V lost 0 bases and J lost 0, with 3 bases in between. The CDR3 loop spans 14 amino acids. The CDR3 loop reads CASSLAISNQPQHF. CDR3 bases: TGTGCCAGCAGCTTAGCGATTAGCAATCAGCCCCAGCATTTT.

This clonotype was seen at least ten times. V is TRBV12-3 or TRBV12-4 and J is TRBJ2-1; maybe TRBD2 (5 bases). The CDR3 has 12 amino acids. Trimming pared 6 bases from V and 8 bases from J, leaving 11 bases between. This CDR3 is CASSLNGDEQFF. DNA of the CDR3: TGTGCCAGCAGCTTGAACGGGGATGAGCAGTTCTTC.

The chain has TRBV28 and TRBJ1-6; D is unresolved. The CDR3 is 15 amino acids. CDR1 and CDR2 from the germline V gene are MDHEN and SYDVKM. Trimming removed 4 bases from V and 10 bases from J, with 17 bases in between. The CDR3 is CASSYGLQDPSPLHF. CDR3 coding DNA: TGTGCCAGCAGTTATGGTCTCCAAGATCCCTCACCCCTCCACTTT. The full variable domain, completed using reference TRBV28 and TRBJ1-6, is DVKVTQSSRYLVKRTGEKVFLECVQDMDHENMFWYRQDPGLGLRLIYFSYDVKMKEKGDIPEGYSVSREKKERFSLILESASTNQTSMYLCASSYGLQDPSPLHFGNGTRLTVT.

The genes are TRBV5-4 and TRBJ2-4, with 11 bases fitting TRBD1. V trimming: 3 bases; J trimming: 5 bases; junction bases outside the gene matches: 4. There are 15 residues in the CDR3. Per germline, CDR1 SGHNT and CDR2 YYREEE (reference sequence). In nucleotides, the CDR3 is TGTGCCAGCAGCTCTCCGGGACAGGGGGAAAACATTCAGTACTTC. This gives the protein CASSSPGQGENIQYF. Full variable domain (remainder filled in from reference TRBV5-4 and TRBJ2-4): ETGVTQSPTHLIKTRGQQVTLRCSSQSGHNTVSWYQQALGQGPQFIFQYYREEENGRGNFPPRFSGLQFPNYSSELNVNALELDDSALYLCASSSPGQGENIQYFGAGTRLSVL.

This clonotype came up many times. The chain links TRBV7-6 to TRBJ2-3; TRBD2 aligns across 11 bases. The V gene end was trimmed by 2 bases and the J gene end by 2 bases; junction bases not matched to a gene: 6. CDR3 length equals 17 residues. Germline values: CDR1 SGHVS, CDR2 FNYEAQ. The CDR3: CASSLYGTSGYTDTQYF. CDR3 nucleotides: TGTGCCAGCAGCTTATATGGGACTAGCGGATACACAGATACGCAGTATTTT.